What follows describes a single TCR beta chain. Its antigen is not known. V was trimmed by 6 bases and J by 6 bases, leaving 14 bases between them. The CDR3 length is 14 residues. Germline V gene lookup returns CDR1 SNHLY and CDR2 FYNNEI. This specimen comes from a study of shared clonotypes between healthy human individuals. Study results and caveats: Exclusively blood specimens were collected; tissue repertoires likely differ. In having few donors, the study represented limited genetic and exposure-history diversity.

Each donor was a Caucasian adult residing in Nashville, Tennessee. The unsorted samples took around 93 million PBMCs to get genomic DNA. Repertoires were generated with immunoSEQ multiplex PCR, while TCRdb's copy carries only in-frame clones and drops some. The data show 470,000 or so clones, over 75% seen once. Sample: PBMCs. This sequence was found in a woman aged 40 to 49 in good health. Some clones in this sample may be carry-over from other donors' samples. V is TRBV2 and J is TRBJ2-2; D gene ambiguous. The CDR3 sequence: CASRALVSAGELFF. The CDR3 DNA reads as TGTGCCAGCAGGGCTCTAGTATCGGCCGGGGAGCTGTTTTTT.